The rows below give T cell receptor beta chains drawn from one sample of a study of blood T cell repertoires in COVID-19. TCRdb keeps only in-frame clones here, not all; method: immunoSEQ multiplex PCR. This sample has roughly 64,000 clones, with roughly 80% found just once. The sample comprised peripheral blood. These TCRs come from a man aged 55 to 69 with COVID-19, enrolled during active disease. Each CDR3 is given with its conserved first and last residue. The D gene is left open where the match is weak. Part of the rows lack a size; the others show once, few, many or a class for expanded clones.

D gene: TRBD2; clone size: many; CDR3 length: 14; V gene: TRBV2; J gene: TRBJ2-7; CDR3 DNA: TGTGCCAGCAAAGCTAGCGGGGGGCGGGGTGAGCAGTACTTC; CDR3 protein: CASKASGGRGEQYF
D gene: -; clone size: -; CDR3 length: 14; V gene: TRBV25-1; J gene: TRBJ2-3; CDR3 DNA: TGTGCCAGCAGTGAGAAACTTAGCACAGATACGCAGTATTTT; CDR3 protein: CASSEKLSTDTQYF
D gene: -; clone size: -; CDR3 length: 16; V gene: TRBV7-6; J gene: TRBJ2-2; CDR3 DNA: TGTGCCAGCAGCCGCTCAATAGTGCAGGAAACCGGGGAGCTGTTTTTT; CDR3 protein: CASSRSIVQETGELFF
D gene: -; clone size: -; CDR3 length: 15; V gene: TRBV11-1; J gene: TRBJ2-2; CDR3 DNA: TGTGCCAGCAGCTTATTACAGGGGAACACCGGGGAGCTGTTTTTT; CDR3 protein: CASSLLQGNTGELFF
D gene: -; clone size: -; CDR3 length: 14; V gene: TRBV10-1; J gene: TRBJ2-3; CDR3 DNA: TGCGCCAGCAGTGGGACAGTGAGCACAGATACGCAGTATTTT; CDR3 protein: CASSGTVSTDTQYF
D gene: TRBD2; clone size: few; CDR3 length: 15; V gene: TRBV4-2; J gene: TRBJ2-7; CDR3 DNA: TGTGCCAGCAGCCAAGATAGCGGGCCCACCTACGAGCAGTACTTC; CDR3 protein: CASSQDSGPTYEQYF
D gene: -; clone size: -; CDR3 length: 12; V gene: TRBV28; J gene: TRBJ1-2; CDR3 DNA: TGTGCCAGCCAGGGACAAAACTATGGCTACACCTTC; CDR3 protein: CASQGQNYGYTF
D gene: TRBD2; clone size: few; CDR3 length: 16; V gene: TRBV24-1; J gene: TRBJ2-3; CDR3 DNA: TGTGCCACCAGTGATTCGGGCGGGAGGATATTCGATACGCAGTATTTT; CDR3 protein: CATSDSGGRIFDTQYF
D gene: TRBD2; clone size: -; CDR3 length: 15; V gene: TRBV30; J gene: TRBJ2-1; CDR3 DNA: TGTGCCTACACACCGGGACTAGTATACTACAATGAGCAGTTCTTC; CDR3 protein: CAYTPGLVYYNEQFF
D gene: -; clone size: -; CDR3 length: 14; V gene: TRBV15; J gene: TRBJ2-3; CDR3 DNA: TGTGCCACCAGCAGAGATCCATCCACAGATACGCAGTATTTT; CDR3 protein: CATSRDPSTDTQYF
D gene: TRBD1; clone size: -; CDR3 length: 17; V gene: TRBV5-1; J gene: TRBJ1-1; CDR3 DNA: TGCGCCAGCAGCTTTGCTATACAGGGGTTCACGACCACTGAAGCTTTCTTT; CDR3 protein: CASSFAIQGFTTTEAFF
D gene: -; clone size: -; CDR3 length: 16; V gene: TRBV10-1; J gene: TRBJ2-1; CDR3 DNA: TGCGCCAGCAGTGAGTCGGCGGGGACCGCGCAGGATGAGCAGTTCTTC; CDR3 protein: CASSESAGTAQDEQFF
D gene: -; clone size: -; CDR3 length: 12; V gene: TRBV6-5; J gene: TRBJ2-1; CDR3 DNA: TGTGCCAGCAGTTATAGTATTGGTGAGCAGTTCTTC; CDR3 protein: CASSYSIGEQFF
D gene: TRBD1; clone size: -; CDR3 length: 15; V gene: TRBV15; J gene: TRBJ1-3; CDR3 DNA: TGTGCCACCAGCAAGGGACAGTCTTCTGGAAACACCATATATTTT; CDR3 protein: CATSKGQSSGNTIYF
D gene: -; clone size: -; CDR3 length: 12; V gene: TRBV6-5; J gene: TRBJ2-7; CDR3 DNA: TGTGCCACCGGGGTAAACTCCTACGAGCAGTACTTC; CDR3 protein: CATGVNSYEQYF
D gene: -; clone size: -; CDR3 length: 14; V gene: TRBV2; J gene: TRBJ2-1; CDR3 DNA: TGTGCCAGCAGTGAGTCGACTAGCTACAATGAGCAGTTCTTC; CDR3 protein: CASSESTSYNEQFF
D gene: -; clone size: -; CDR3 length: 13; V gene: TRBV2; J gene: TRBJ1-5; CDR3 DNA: TGTGCCAGCAGTGATGAGGGCAATCAGCCCCAGCATTTT; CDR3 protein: CASSDEGNQPQHF